The sequence of this T cell receptor (beta chain) was determined in a study of identifying expanded T cells in peripheral blood. Findings and limits, study-wide: Around 1.2 clones differed between technical replicates, versus about 17 and 20 over time. Variance in clone template counts between roughly 2-week samples significantly increased with total template count across all healthy donors.

Assay used: immunoSEQ multiplex PCR; TCRdb lists only in-frame clones, some missing. The sample lists 70,000 to 95,000 clones, roughly 90% seen once, with roughly 7% in the top ten. Healthy donors had no documented immune events, such as infections, while sampled. The length of the CDR3 is 13 residues. J lost 8 bases, V lost 6 bases, and 6 bases had no gene match. Germline V lookup: CDR1 SGDLS, CDR2 YYNGEE. On this clone itself: Antigen unknown.

The chain combines TRBV9 with TRBJ1-2; TRBD1 agrees at 11 bases. The sample was blood. The receptor comes from a person aged 18 to 70 in good health. This CDR3 is CASKGQGETGYTF. Here the CDR3 DNA reads TGTGCCAGCAAGGGACAGGGGGAAACCGGCTACACCTTC.